The 9 T cell receptor beta chains reported below all come from one sample, sequenced in a study of response to subunit inactivated influenza vaccine. TCRdb recomputed calls from the RT-PCR reads with MiXCR, one row per CDR3 protein. The sample contains about 480,000 distinct CDR3 sequences, 10% to 15% of which appear only once. The specimen was PBMCs from blood, collected 45 days after vaccination. The receptor source for this set is a man aged 50-59 years who received an inactivated influenza vaccine.

This clonotype was observed a handful of times. CDR3 nucleotide sequence: TGTGCCAGCAGTTCCGGGCTGGGCGAGCAGTACTTC. As protein: CASSSGLGEQYF. The gene calls are TRBV12-3 or TRBV12-4 and TRBJ2-7; D uncertain. Trimming removed 4 bases from V and 6 bases from J, with 10 bases in between. This CDR3 comprises 12 residues.

A remark on this clonotype: The junction and the germline gene differ at one end; a read error may be behind it. This chain connects TRBV5-1 to TRBJ2-3; 9 bases agree with TRBD1. The CDR3 contains 15 residues. The V gene's germline CDR1 is SGHRS and CDR2 YFSETQ. CDR3 protein: CASTLGDRVGDTQYF. The CDR3, as DNA: TGCGCCAGCACCTTGGGGGACAGGGTAGGAGATACGCAGTATTTT. The full variable domain, rest sourced from reference TRBV5-1 and TRBJ2-3, is KAGVTQTPRYLIKTRGQQVTLSCSPISGHRSVSWYQQTPGQGLQFLFEYFSETQRNKGNFPGRFSGRQFSNSRSEMNVSTLELGDSALYLCASTLGDRVGDTQYFGPGTRLTVL.

The J gene is TRBJ2-7, the V gene TRBV6-1, with D possibly being TRBD1 or TRBD2 (6 bases each). The germline gives CDR1 MNHNS, CDR2 SASEGT. The V gene lost 10 bases and the J gene lost 4 bases, with 26 bases spanning the gap. The CDR3 sequence is 16 residues long. CDR3 DNA: TGTGCCACAAAAATCACGGGGGCTGGCAAGAGTTACGAGCAGTACTTC. Protein product: CATKITGAGKSYEQYF.

The J gene is TRBJ2-1, the V gene TRBV5-5; D perhaps matches TRBD2 (6 bases). The length of the CDR3 is 16 residues. Per germline, CDR1 SGHKS and CDR2 YYEKEE (reference sequence). Trimming pared 4 bases from V and 0 bases from J, leaving 14 bases between. CDR3 protein: CASSRVGGGSYNEQFF. For the CDR3, the DNA is TGTGCCAGCAGCCGGGTGGGGGGAGGCTCCTACAATGAGCAGTTCTTC.

The V and J genes are TRBV12-3 or TRBV12-4 and TRBJ1-2; 8 positions match TRBD1. The CDR3 loop spans 13 amino acids. Losses at the gene ends were 6 bases for V and 8 bases for J; bases not matched to a gene: 8. CDR3 DNA: TGTGCCAGCAGGCCCCAGGGGGCGAGAGGCTACACCTTC. Translated, it gives CASRPQGARGYTF.

The chain has TRBV27 and TRBJ2-7, with TRBD2 identical over 12 bases. The CDR3 is 14 amino acids. Losses at the gene ends were 9 bases for V and 4 bases for J; bases not matched to a gene: 7. Germline CDR1 and CDR2: MNHEY and SMNVEV (reference sequence). The CDR3 spells CASSTSGRGYEQYF. The DNA of the CDR3 is TGTGCCAGTTCGACTAGCGGGAGAGGGTACGAGCAGTACTTC.

The chain links TRBV2 to TRBJ1-3; D gene ambiguous. This CDR3 region has 17 residues. Looked up from germline, CDR1 is SNHLY and CDR2 is FYNNEI. With 5 bases removed from V and 0 bases from J, the gap between germline ends came to 17 bases. CDR3 residues: CASSPPTTAYSGNTIYF. CDR3 nucleotides: TGTGCCAGCAGTCCCCCGACGACGGCTTACTCTGGAAACACCATATATTTT.

This clonotype was seen more than once but under ten times. The V call is TRBV9, the J call TRBJ1-1, with TRBD1 matching over 8 bases. Losses at the gene ends were 4 bases for V and 6 bases for J; bases not matched to a gene: 8. The CDR3 has 14 residues. The germline gives CDR1 SGDLS, CDR2 YYNGEE. DNA for the CDR3: TGTGCCAGCAGCTCCGGACAGGGTATCGCTGAAGCTTTCTTT. This sequence encodes CASSSGQGIAEAFF.

This clonotype was recorded many times. The chain couples TRBV12-3 or TRBV12-4 to TRBJ1-5; tentative D call: TRBD1 (5 bases). CDR3 size: 15 residues. Between the trimmed V and J ends, which lost 2 bases and 3 bases, there was a span of 11 bases. CDR3 bases: TGTGCCAGCAGTTTACGGACAACTGCCAATCAGCCCCAGCATTTT. Protein: CASSLRTTANQPQHF.